This TCR beta chain derives from a study of T cell repertoires in cytomegalovirus infection. On the study more broadly: Matching HLA type and CMV infection were both indicated by public TCR beta signatures.

This CDR3 is built from 22 residues. V lost 0 bases and J lost 7; bases outside the gene matches: 30. Germline V gene lookup returns CDR1 DFQATT and CDR2 SNEGSKA (reference sequence). From the reads, TCRdb called clonotypes with MiXCR, one entry per CDR3 protein. The table lists around 740,000 distinct CDR3 sequences, 35% of them singletons, with 2.8% in the top ten. This clonotype was detected only once. Its specificity is not known. Regarding the study as a whole: People with CMV and the relevant HLA were identified by cumulative public TCR beta family frequency. In two of eight donors, the top clonotype was HLA-C-restricted CMV-specific.

The sample taken for sequencing was PBMCs. The chain is built from TRBV20-1 and TRBJ2-7, with 10 nucleotides matching TRBD2. The clonotype comes from a human donor in good health (CMV status not recorded). Some clones in this sample may be carry-over from other donors' samples. CDR3 nucleotides: TGCAGTGCTAGAGATCGAGGAACCCTCCTAGCGGGAGATTTTTATAGCTTTTCTGAGCAGTACTTC. It specifies CSARDRGTLLAGDFYSFSEQYF.